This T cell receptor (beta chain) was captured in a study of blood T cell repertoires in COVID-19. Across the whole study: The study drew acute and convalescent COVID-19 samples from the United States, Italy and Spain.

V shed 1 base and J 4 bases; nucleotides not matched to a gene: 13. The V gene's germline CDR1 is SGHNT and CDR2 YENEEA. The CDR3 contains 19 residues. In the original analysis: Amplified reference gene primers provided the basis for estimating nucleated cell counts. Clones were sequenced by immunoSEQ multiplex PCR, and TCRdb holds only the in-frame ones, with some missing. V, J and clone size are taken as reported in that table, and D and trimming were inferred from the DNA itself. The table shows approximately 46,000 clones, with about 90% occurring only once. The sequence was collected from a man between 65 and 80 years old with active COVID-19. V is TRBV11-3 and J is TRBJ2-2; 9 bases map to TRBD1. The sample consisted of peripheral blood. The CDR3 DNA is TGTGCCAGCAGCTTAGGCCACCCCGGGGACAGGGCTGGCACCGGGGAGCTGTTTTTT. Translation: CASSLGHPGDRAGTGELFF. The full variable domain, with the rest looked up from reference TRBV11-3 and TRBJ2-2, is EAGVVQSPRYKIIEKKQPVAFWCNPISGHNTLYWYLQNLGQGPELLIRYENEEAVDDSQLPKDRFSAERLKGVDSTLKIQPAELGDSAVYLCASSLGHPGDRAGTGELFFGEGSRLTVL.